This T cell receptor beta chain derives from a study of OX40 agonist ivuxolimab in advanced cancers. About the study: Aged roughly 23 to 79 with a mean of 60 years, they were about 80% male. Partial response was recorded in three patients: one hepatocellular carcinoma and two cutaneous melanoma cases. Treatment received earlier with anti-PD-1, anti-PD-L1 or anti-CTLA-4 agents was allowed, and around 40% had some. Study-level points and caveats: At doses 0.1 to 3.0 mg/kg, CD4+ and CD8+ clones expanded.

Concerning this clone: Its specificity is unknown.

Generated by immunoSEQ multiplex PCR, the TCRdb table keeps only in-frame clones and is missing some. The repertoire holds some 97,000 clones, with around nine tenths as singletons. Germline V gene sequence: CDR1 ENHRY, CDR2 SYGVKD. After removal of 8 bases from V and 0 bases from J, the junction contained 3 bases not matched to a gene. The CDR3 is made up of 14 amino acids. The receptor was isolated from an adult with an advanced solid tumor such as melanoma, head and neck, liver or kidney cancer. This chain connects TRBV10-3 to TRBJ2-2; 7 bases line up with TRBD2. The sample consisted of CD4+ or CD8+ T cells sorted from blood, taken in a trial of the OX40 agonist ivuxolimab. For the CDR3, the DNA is TGTGCCATCCGGGAGGCGGCGAACACCGGGGAGCTGTTTTTT. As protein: CAIREAANTGELFF.